This is a list of T cell receptor beta chains from one sample in a study of fetal regulatory T cell absence and autoimmunity. The table came from immunoSEQ multiplex PCR; TCRdb's copy has only in-frame clones and leaves some out. This table has more than 85,000 clones, about two thirds appearing once. Sample: pancreas tissue. The receptors stem from a male donor with IPEX syndrome. CDR3s include the opening cysteine and the closing phenylalanine or tryptophan. Each record gives: D gene, V gene, clone size, J gene, CDR3 length, CDR3 protein, CDR3 DNA. A D gene is named only where the DNA matches it firmly. Not every row has a clone size; where given, it reads once, few, many or a size class.

TRBD2	TRBV27	.	TRBJ2-7	15	CASSSLAGGIREQYF	TGTGCCAGCAGTTCACTAGCGGGGGGGATAAGGGAGCAGTACTTC
.	TRBV10-2	.	TRBJ2-1	13	CASSEGVVNEQFF	TGCGCCAGCAGTGAGGGCGTGGTCAATGAGCAGTTCTTC
TRBD1	TRBV19	.	TRBJ1-2	17	CASSIGTEFYPYEGYTF	TGTGCCAGTAGTATTGGGACAGAGTTTTACCCCTATGAGGGCTACACCTTC
.	TRBV11-2	.	TRBJ2-7	12	CASSLDPYEQYF	TGTGCCAGCAGCTTAGATCCCTACGAGCAGTACTTC
.	TRBV11-3	.	TRBJ2-7	14	CASSSRTGFHEQYF	TGTGCCAGCAGCTCTCGTACAGGGTTCCACGAGCAGTACTTC
TRBD2	TRBV6-1	.	TRBJ2-3	15	CASSGSGRATDTQYF	TGTGCCAGCAGTGGTAGCGGGAGGGCAACAGATACGCAGTATTTT
TRBD1	TRBV30	.	TRBJ1-1	17	CAWSDGAGTGRKIEAFF	TGTGCCTGGAGTGACGGGGCCGGGACAGGGAGAAAAATTGAAGCTTTCTTT
.	TRBV11-2	.	TRBJ2-7	15	CASSLDGTPGNEQYF	TGTGCCAGCAGCTTAGACGGGACTCCCGGCAACGAGCAGTACTTC
.	TRBV7-2	once	TRBJ2-4	17	CASSLDGRRLAKNIQYF	TGTGCCAGCAGCTTAGACGGACGGAGACTAGCCAAAAACATTCAGTACTTC
.	TRBV4-3	.	TRBJ1-2	19	CASSQDRKKGKDKGYGYTF	TGCGCCAGCAGCCAAGATAGGAAGAAAGGGAAGGACAAGGGCTATGGCTACACCTTC
.	TRBV5-1	.	TRBJ2-7	15	CASSPDPSLSYEQYF	TGCGCCAGCAGCCCAGACCCTAGTCTGTCCTACGAGCAGTACTTC
.	TRBV10-3	few	TRBJ1-1	15	CAISRTDPMNTEAFF	TGTGCCATCAGTAGGACGGATCCTATGAACACTGAAGCTTTCTTT
TRBD1	TRBV5-4	.	TRBJ1-2	13	CASSSQGVYGYTF	TGTGCCAGCAGCTCTCAGGGGGTCTATGGCTACACCTTC
TRBD2	TRBV11-3	.	TRBJ2-7	14	CASSLEAGTYEQYF	TGTGCCAGCAGCTTAGAAGCGGGGACCTACGAGCAGTACTTC
.	TRBV19	.	TRBJ1-1	16	CASSAGWGSMNTEAFF	TGTGCCAGTAGTGCTGGTTGGGGGAGCATGAACACTGAAGCTTTCTTT
TRBD2	TRBV27	.	TRBJ2-7	15	CASSSGLAGGYEQYF	TGTGCCAGCAGTTCAGGACTAGCGGGGGGCTACGAGCAGTACTTC
.	TRBV11-3	.	TRBJ2-1	16	CASSLDGQSSYNEQFF	TGTGCCAGCAGCTTAGACGGACAGAGCTCCTACAATGAGCAGTTCTTC
TRBD1	TRBV5-4	once	TRBJ1-1	15	CASSFRGRRRTEAFF	TGTGCCAGCAGCTTCAGGGGGCGTCGGAGGACTGAAGCTTTCTTT
.	TRBV2	.	TRBJ2-7	11	CASRGKYEQYF	TGTGCCAGCAGGGGAAAGTACGAGCAGTACTTC
.	TRBV7-9	.	TRBJ2-7	14	CASSFSGASYEQYF	TGTGCCAGCAGCTTCTCGGGGGCATCCTACGAGCAGTACTTC
TRBD1	TRBV13	few	TRBJ1-2	13	CASSWDRDYGYTF	TGTGCCAGCAGCTGGGACAGGGACTATGGCTACACCTTC
.	TRBV10-3	.	TRBJ2-7	14	CAISEWRGGDEQYF	TGTGCCATCAGTGAGTGGAGAGGAGGGGACGAGCAGTACTTC